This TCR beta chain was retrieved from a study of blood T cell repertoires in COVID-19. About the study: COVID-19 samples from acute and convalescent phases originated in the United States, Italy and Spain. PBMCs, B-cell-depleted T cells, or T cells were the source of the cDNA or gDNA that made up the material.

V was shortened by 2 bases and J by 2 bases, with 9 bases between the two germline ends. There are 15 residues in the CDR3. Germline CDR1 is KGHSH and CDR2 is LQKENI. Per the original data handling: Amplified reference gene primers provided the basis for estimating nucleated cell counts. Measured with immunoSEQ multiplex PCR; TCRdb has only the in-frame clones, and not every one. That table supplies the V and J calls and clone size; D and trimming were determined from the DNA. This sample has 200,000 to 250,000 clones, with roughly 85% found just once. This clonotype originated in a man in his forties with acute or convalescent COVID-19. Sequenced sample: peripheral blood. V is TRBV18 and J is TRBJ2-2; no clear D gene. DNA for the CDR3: TGTGCCAGCTCACCATTTCAAGCAAACACCGGGGAGCTGTTTTTT. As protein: CASSPFQANTGELFF. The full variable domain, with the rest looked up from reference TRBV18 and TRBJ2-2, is NAGVMQNPRHLVRRRGQEARLRCSPMKGHSHVYWYRQLPEEGLKFMVYLQKENIIDESGMPKERFSAEFPKEGPSILRIQQVVRGDSAAYFCASSPFQANTGELFFGEGSRLTVL.